The clone carrying this T cell receptor beta chain was seen once. Its antigen is unidentified. This PCR relied on a set of 60 Vbeta primers and 13 Jbeta primers. Profiling relied on immunoSEQ multiplex PCR, and the TCRdb table lists in-frame clones only, not all of them. This table holds approximately 150,000 clones, about 61% found once. This sample was included in a study of cytomegalovirus exposure and HLA in healthy donors. General study findings and limits: In a later analysis, V- and J-gene trimming of beta chains associated with a DCLRE1C missense variant, replicated independently. Overall, approximately 180 TCR beta chains were annotated as cytomegalovirus-associated. The study reported that TCR beta sequences accurately predicted HLA-A and HLA-B alleles in most subjects. Data from an earlier analysis indicated that most TCR beta V segments were productive either about 90% or about 30% of the time.

The germline gives CDR1 SGHNT, CDR2 YYREEE (reference sequence). CDR3 length equals 20 residues. Unmatched junction bases numbered 20, after V lost 5 bases and J lost 1 base. The material sequenced was PBMCs. The gene calls are TRBV5-4 and TRBJ1-1; 10 bases are shared with TRBD1. The origin of this receptor is a male donor in good health and CMV-seronegative. This CDR3 reads CASRPGTGDPKRARNTEAFF. As DNA, the CDR3 is TGTGCCAGCAGACCCGGGACAGGGGATCCGAAGAGGGCCCGGAACACTGAAGCTTTCTTT.